Presented here are 21 T cell receptor beta chains from one specimen sequenced in a study of T cell repertoires in cytomegalovirus infection. One entry per CDR3 protein results from TCRdb running MiXCR on the reads. The repertoire holds hundreds of thousands of distinct CDR3 sequences, around 31% seen once, with about 14% in the top ten. These receptors have no identified antigens. Sequencing was performed on cultured CD8+ T cells from PBMCs, taken from culture after CMV antigen stimulation. The receptors derive from a human donor in good health (CMV status not recorded). Some clones in this sample may be carry-over from other donors' samples.

CDR3 sequence reads: CASSWLGGADTEAFF. The DNA of the CDR3 is TGTGCCAGCAGCTGGCTGGGGGGGGCGGACACTGAAGCTTTCTTT. The rearrangement links TRBV7-6 to TRBJ1-1, with D tentatively TRBD1 (6 bases). Germline CDR1 is SGHVS and CDR2 is FNYEAQ. The CDR3 runs to 15 residues. The ends were cut back, 4 bases at V and 3 bases at J, with 15 bases in the middle.

V gene TRBV6-6 combines with J gene TRBJ2-7; tentative D call: TRBD2 (6 bases). V was cut by 2 bases and J by 6 bases, with 17 bases left in between. CDR1 is MNHNY, CDR2 SVGAGI, per germline (reference sequence). The CDR3 consists of 15 residues. This CDR3 reads CASSYLRGGDGEQYV. In DNA form, the CDR3 reads TGTGCCAGCAGTTACCTCCGAGGAGGGGATGGCGAGCAGTACGTC.

As for this clonotype: Mismatch with germline at one junction end may stem from a read error. The chain uses TRBV27 and TRBJ1-6; TRBD1 agrees at 8 bases. Per germline, CDR1 MNHEY and CDR2 SMNVEV (reference sequence). The CDR3 loop spans 14 amino acids. The CDR3 is CANSLRTGRSPLHF. Here the CDR3 DNA reads TGTGCCAACAGTCTACGGACAGGGAGATCACCCCTCCACTTT.

The rearrangement links TRBV14 to TRBJ1-2; tentatively, D is TRBD1 (6 bases). This CDR3 contains 20 residues. The V gene's germline CDR1 is SGHDN and CDR2 FVKESK. V gave up 0 bases and J gave up 7 bases, with 30 bases separating them. CDR3 in DNA: TGTGCCAGCAGCCAAGAGGCGGGGGGCGTCCCCGGGTCGGAAATTCGTGGCTACACCTTC. Translated, it gives CASSQEAGGVPGSEIRGYTF.

The chain carries TRBV28 and TRBJ1-4; no reliable D call. Germline values: CDR1 MDHEN, CDR2 SYDVKM. CDR3 size: 16 residues. V lost 3 bases to trimming and J lost 0 bases, with 11 bases between them. This chain's CDR3 is CASSFTLQTTNEKLFF. The CDR3 region has the DNA TGTGCCAGCAGTTTTACCCTACAAACAACTAATGAAAAACTGTTTTTT.

Only a few counts were recorded for this clonotype. The CDR3 protein is CASSLTGGGVRDTQYF. The CDR3, as DNA: TGTGCCAGCAGTTTAACGGGCGGGGGGGTGAGAGATACGCAGTATTTT. The chain uses TRBV7-2 and TRBJ2-3; 9 bases line up with TRBD2. CDR1 is SGHTA and CDR2 is FQGNSA in the germline V gene. The V and J ends lost 6 bases and 5 bases, in that order; junction bases with no gene match: 12. The CDR3 sequence is 16 residues long.

Many counts were recorded for this clonotype. The chain couples TRBV7-9 to TRBJ2-5; D possibly corresponds to TRBD1 (5 bases). V shed 1 base and J shed 0 bases, with 9 bases lying between them. CDR3 length: 15 residues. Germline V lookup: CDR1 SEHNR, CDR2 FQNEAQ (reference sequence). The CDR3 DNA reads as TGTGCCAGCAGCTTAGGGACAAACAACCAAGAGACCCAGTACTTC. Protein sequence: CASSLGTNNQETQYF.

This clonotype was picked up a small number of times. The J gene is TRBJ2-7, the V gene TRBV27, with a possible D match to TRBD1 (6 bases). The CDR3 totals 15 residues. Germline CDR1 and CDR2: MNHEY and SMNVEV (reference sequence). V lost 3 bases to trimming and J lost 3 bases, with 15 bases between them. CDR3 in DNA: TGTGCCAGCAGTTTCGGGACACCGAATCTCTACGAGCAGTACGTC. It translates to CASSFGTPNLYEQYV.

The V call is TRBV11-2, the J call TRBJ2-7, with D maybe TRBD1 (5 bases). V lost 5 bases, J lost 4 bases, and 15 bases lay in between. The germline CDR1 and CDR2 sequences are SGHAT and FQNNGV. There are 14 residues in the CDR3. CDR3 nucleotide sequence: TGTGCCAGCAGCCTGTGGACACCACATTACGAGCAGTACGTC. It codes for CASSLWTPHYEQYV.

V and J are TRBV12-3 or TRBV12-4 and TRBJ2-3, with 13 bases aligning to TRBD2. V was pared by 4 bases and J by 0 bases, with 7 bases of the junction left unmatched. The CDR3 has 18 amino acids. The CDR3 sequence: CASSWGLAGPDSTDTQYF. The DNA of the CDR3 is TGTGCCAGCAGTTGGGGACTAGCGGGGCCCGATAGCACAGATACGCAGTATTTT.

The chain links TRBV5-6 to TRBJ2-1; no firm D call. CDR1 and CDR2 from the germline V gene are SGHDT and YYEEEE. Trimming shortened V by 0 bases and J by 1 base, and 11 bases separated the two germline ends. This CDR3 is built from 16 residues. For the CDR3, the DNA is TGTGCCAGCAGCTTGGTAACATTTGCTTCCTACAATGAGCAGTTCTTC. This translates into CASSLVTFASYNEQFF.

The chain joins TRBV7-6 to TRBJ1-2; 7 nucleotides align to TRBD1. CDR1 SGHVS and CDR2 FNYEAQ come from the germline V gene. The J segment lost 6 bases and the V segment lost 4 bases, leaving 14 bases of the junction unmatched. CDR3 length: 16 amino acids. The CDR3 nucleotides are TGTGCCAGCAGCTCAGGGGGGAGGGGACCACCTGATGGCTACACCTTC. Translating gives CASSSGGRGPPDGYTF.

The chain joins TRBV4-1 to TRBJ2-1; no definite D call. The CDR3 has 17 residues. Trimming cost V 1 base and J 0 bases, with 13 bases left between them. Germline V lookup: CDR1 MGHRA, CDR2 YSYEKL. The DNA of the CDR3 is TGCGCCAGCAGCCAAGGGTATCAGGCAAGCTCCTACAATGAGCAGTTCTTC. It specifies CASSQGYQASSYNEQFF.

This clonotype was counted ten times or more. The V call is TRBV29-1, the J call TRBJ1-1; D perhaps matches TRBD1 (5 bases). This CDR3 is 11 amino acids long. Deletions cut 4 bases from V and 4 bases from J, with 7 bases between. From germline, CDR1 is SQVTM and CDR2 ANQGSEA. The chain's CDR3 is CSVGRGTEAFF. In DNA form, the CDR3 reads TGCAGCGTTGGAAGGGGCACTGAAGCTTTCTTT.

This clonotype was observed many times. The chain couples TRBV6-1 to TRBJ2-7; D ambiguous. Deletions cut 8 bases from V and 3 bases from J, with 11 bases between. Germline V gene lookup returns CDR1 MNHNS and CDR2 SASEGT. The CDR3 totals 12 residues. CDR3 loop: CASLSIDYEQYF. Here the CDR3 DNA reads TGTGCCAGCCTCTCGATCGACTACGAGCAGTACTTC.

This clonotype has only a few counts. This chain joins TRBV11-2 and TRBJ2-7; 7 positions agree with TRBD1. V shed 4 bases and J 0 bases; nucleotides not matched to a gene: 12. Germline assignment: CDR1 SGHAT and CDR2 FQNNGV. The CDR3 runs 17 residues. CDR3 sequence (DNA): TGTGCCAGCAGCTCCGACTCCTTCCGGGACAGCTCCTACGAGCAGTACGTC. It translates to CASSSDSFRDSSYEQYV.

The chain carries TRBV6-1 and TRBJ2-7; possible D gene TRBD1, 5 bases. The CDR3 length is 13 residues. Trimming cost V 4 bases and J 2 bases, with 9 bases left between them. Per the germline V gene, CDR1 is MNHNS and CDR2 is SASEGT. This CDR3 is CASSGGHTYEQYF. CDR3 nucleotide sequence: TGTGCCAGCAGTGGCGGACATACCTACGAGCAGTACTTC.

This clonotype was seen a few times. V and J are TRBV15 and TRBJ1-2; 7 bases are shared with TRBD1. V lost 0 bases to trimming and J lost 4 bases; unmatched junction nucleotides: 5. Germline loops: CDR1 LNHNV, CDR2 YYDKDF (reference sequence). This CDR3 has 15 residues. For the CDR3, the DNA is TGTGCCACCAGCAGAGATGGGACAGCTAGCTATGGCTACACCTTC. It yields the protein CATSRDGTASYGYTF. The variable domain in full, completed from reference TRBV15 and TRBJ1-2, reads DAMVIQNPRYQVTQFGKPVTLSCSQTLNHNVMYWYQQKSSQAPKLLFHYYDKDFNNEADTPDNFQSRRPNTSFCFLDIRSPGLGDTAMYLCATSRDGTASYGYTFGSGTRLTVV.

The gene calls are TRBV20-1 and TRBJ1-1; D possibly corresponds to TRBD1 (5 bases). Germline V gene lookup returns CDR1 DFQATT and CDR2 SNEGSKA (reference sequence). With 0 bases removed from V and 3 bases from J, the gap between germline ends came to 14 bases. The CDR3 is made up of 15 amino acids. CDR3 protein: CSARDRGEWYTEAFF. CDR3 sequence (DNA): TGCAGTGCTAGAGATCGAGGGGAGTGGTACACTGAAGCTTTCTTT.

This clonotype has more than one count but fewer than ten. The chain combines TRBV27 with TRBJ2-6, with a possible D match to TRBD1 (6 bases). The V gene lost 3 bases and the J gene lost 0 bases, with 12 bases spanning the gap. Germline values: CDR1 MNHEY, CDR2 SMNVEV (reference sequence). The CDR3 runs to 17 residues. The CDR3 DNA sequence: TGTGCCAGCAGTTTCACAGGGATTCTCTCTGGGGCCAACGTCCTGACTTTC. Its protein product is CASSFTGILSGANVLTF.

A word on this clonotype: A read error may produce the germline difference seen at one junction end. V gene TRBV7-9 combines with J gene TRBJ1-2, with unresolved D. Germline V gene data show CDR1 as SEHNR and CDR2 as FQNEAQ (reference sequence). The CDR3 runs to 12 residues. The CDR3 here is CTSSLDGRGYTF. CDR3 nucleotides: TGTACCAGCAGCTTAGATGGTAGGGGCTACACCTTC. The variable domain in full, with the rest retrieved from reference TRBV7-9 and TRBJ1-2, is DTGVSQNPRHKITKRGQNVTFRCDPISEHNRLYWYRQTLGQGPEFLTYFQNEAQLEKSRLLSDRFSAERPKGSFSTLEIQRTEQGDSAMYLCTSSLDGRGYTFGSGTRLTVV.